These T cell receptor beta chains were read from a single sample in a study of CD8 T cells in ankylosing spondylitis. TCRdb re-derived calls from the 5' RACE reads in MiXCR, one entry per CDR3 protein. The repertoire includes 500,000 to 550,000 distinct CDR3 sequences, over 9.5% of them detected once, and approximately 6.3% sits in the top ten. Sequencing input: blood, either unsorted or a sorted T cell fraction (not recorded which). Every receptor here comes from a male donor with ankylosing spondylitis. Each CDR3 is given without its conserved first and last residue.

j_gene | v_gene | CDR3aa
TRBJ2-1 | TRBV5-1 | ASSRLAGEQF
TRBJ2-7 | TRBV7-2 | ASSLSGAAYEQY
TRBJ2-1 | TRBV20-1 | SAPRGGRAIVNEQF
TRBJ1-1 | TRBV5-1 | ASSPGDRAGITEAF
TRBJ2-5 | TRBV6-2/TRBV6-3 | ASSYRLETQY
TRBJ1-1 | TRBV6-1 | ASSRVPENTEAF
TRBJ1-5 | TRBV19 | ASSIKGGLQPQH
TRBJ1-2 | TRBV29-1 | SVEGGLGYGYT
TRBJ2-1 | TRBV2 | ASSELSSGKNEQF
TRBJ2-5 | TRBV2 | ASSDSGAETQY
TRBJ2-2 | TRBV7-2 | ASSLGAGETGELF
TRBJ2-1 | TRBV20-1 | SASGRPGEQF
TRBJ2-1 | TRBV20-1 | SAEVNEQF
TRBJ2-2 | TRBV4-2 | ASSQAGGVNTGELF
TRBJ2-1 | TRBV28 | ASSSIYGRTNNEQF
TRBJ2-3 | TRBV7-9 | ASSLATLAGADTQY
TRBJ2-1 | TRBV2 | ASRLAGAYNEQF
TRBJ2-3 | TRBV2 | ASSPGQGVQDTQY
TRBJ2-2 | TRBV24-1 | ATVSQFSGELF
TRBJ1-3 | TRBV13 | ASSLGRGGSGNTIY
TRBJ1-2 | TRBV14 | ASSRSVYGYT
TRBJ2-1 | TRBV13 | ASSPAGTSAYNEQF
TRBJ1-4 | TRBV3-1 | ASSQMGDEKLF
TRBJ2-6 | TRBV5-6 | ASTLYASGANVLT
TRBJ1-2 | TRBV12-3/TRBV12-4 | ASSTNRGGGYT
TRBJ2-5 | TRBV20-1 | SALLQGRETQY
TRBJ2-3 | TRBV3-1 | ASSQVVFTDTQY
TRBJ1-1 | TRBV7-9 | ASSSWDTEAF
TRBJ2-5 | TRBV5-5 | ASSPTGYRETQY
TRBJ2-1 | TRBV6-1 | ASIGGLAGNEQF
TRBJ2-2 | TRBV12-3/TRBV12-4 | ASSVDARRGTGELF
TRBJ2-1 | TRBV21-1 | ASSLPSRDYLAYNEQF
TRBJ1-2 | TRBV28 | ASSLRLYGYT
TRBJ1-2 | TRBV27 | ASSPMIGIGFGYT
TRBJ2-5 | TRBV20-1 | SARLAGGRETQY
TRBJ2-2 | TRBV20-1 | SARDHRRGAGGELF
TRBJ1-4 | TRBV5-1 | ASSLDRGGEKLF
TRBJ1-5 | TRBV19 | ASSILGQVNQPQH
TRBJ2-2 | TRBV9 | ASSVVALSIPGELF
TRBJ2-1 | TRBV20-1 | SALDRGSSYNEQF
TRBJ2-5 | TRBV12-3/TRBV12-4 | ASSLGQGTPTY